This T cell receptor beta chain was sequenced during a study of shared clonotypes between healthy human individuals. Sequenced by immunoSEQ multiplex PCR; TCRdb stores in-frame clones only, minus some. The sample carries about 2.1 million clones, roughly 91% recorded once. Only CD45RO-negative cells positively selected for CCR7 counted as naive CD8 cells, so terminally differentiated effector memory CD45RA+ cells were excluded. The specimen sequenced was naive CD8+ T cells from PBMCs. The sequence came from a man younger than 30 in good health. Some clones in this sample may be carry-over from other donors' samples.

CDR3 in amino acids: CASSHGSDRGPYEQYF. The DNA for the CDR3 is TGTGCCAGCAGCCATGGTAGCGACAGGGGCCCCTACGAGCAGTACTTC. The chain carries TRBV11-2 and TRBJ2-7; 8 bases map to TRBD1. Germline loops: CDR1 SGHAT, CDR2 FQNNGV. CDR3 length: 16 amino acids. The V segment lost 5 bases and the J segment 2 bases; nucleotides outside the gene matches: 11.